This TCR beta chain is from a study of blood T cell repertoires in COVID-19. About the research overall: The United States, Italy and Spain were the sources of the acute and convalescent COVID-19 samples. In each case, the material was cDNA or gDNA derived from T cells, B-cell-depleted T cells, or PBMCs.

Here immunoSEQ multiplex PCR was the method, and the copy in TCRdb shows in-frame clones only, minus some. This table has 150,000 to 180,000 clones, around 87% appearing once. The germline gives CDR1 KGHSH, CDR2 LQKENI. V lost 0 bases and J lost 1, with 13 bases in between. The CDR3 totals 16 residues. The sequencing input was peripheral blood. The source is a woman in her thirties or forties with acute or convalescent COVID-19. The chain uses TRBV18 and TRBJ2-7; D perhaps matches TRBD2 (7 bases). As DNA, the CDR3 is TGTGCCAGCTCACCACCGTCGGGGGGCATGTCCTACGAGCAGTACTTC. Translation gives CASSPPSGGMSYEQYF.